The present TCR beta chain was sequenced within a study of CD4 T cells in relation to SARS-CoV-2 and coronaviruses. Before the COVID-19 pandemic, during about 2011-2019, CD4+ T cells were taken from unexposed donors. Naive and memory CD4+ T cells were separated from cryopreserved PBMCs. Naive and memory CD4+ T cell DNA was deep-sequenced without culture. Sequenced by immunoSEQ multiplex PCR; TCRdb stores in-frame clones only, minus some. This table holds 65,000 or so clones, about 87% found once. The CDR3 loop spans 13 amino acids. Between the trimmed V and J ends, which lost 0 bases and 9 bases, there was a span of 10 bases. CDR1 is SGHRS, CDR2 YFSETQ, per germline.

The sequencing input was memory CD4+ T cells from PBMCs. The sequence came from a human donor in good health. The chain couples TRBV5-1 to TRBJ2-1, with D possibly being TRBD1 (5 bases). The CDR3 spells CASSLEFQGEQFF. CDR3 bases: TGCGCCAGCAGCTTGGAGTTTCAGGGTGAGCAGTTCTTC.